These 26 T cell receptor beta chains originate from one sample sequenced in a study of blood T cell repertoires in COVID-19. Using immunoSEQ multiplex PCR, the repertoire was profiled, and TCRdb retains in-frame clones only, with some absent. Of about 190,000 clones in the sample, 70% to 90% were seen once. Sequenced input: peripheral blood. Receptors originate from a woman between 70 and 85 years old with active or convalescent COVID-19.

The genes are TRBV2 and TRBJ2-1; D is ambiguous. V lost 6 bases and J lost 0, with 12 bases in between. CDR1 is SNHLY, CDR2 FYNNEI, per germline. The CDR3 is 15 residues long. As DNA, the CDR3 is TGTGCCAGCAGCGTGGAACCTAGCTCCTACAATGAGCAGTTCTTC. It yields the protein CASSVEPSSYNEQFF.

The rearrangement uses TRBV5-6 and TRBJ1-1; D remains ambiguous. This CDR3 is built from 14 residues. Trimming pared 4 bases from V and 4 bases from J, leaving 14 bases between. Looked up from germline, CDR1 is SGHDT and CDR2 is YYEEEE. The CDR3 DNA reads TGTGCCAGCAGCGACCGAGGGTTGGCCACTGAAGCTTTCTTT. Protein: CASSDRGLATEAFF. The full variable domain, rest sourced from reference TRBV5-6 and TRBJ1-1, is DAGVTQSPTHLIKTRGQQVTLRCSPKSGHDTVSWYQQALGQGPQFIFQYYEEEERQRGNFPDRFSGHQFPNYSSELNVNALLLGDSALYLCASSDRGLATEAFFGQGTRLTVV.

The chain carries TRBV6-2 or TRBV6-3 and TRBJ2-2; D not certain. The V gene lost 5 bases and the J gene lost 4 bases, with 8 bases spanning the gap. CDR1 is MNHEY, CDR2 SVGEGT, per germline. The CDR3 contains 13 residues. The CDR3 DNA reads TGTGCCAGCAGTCTCCCGGGCACCGGGGAGCTGTTTTTT. It specifies CASSLPGTGELFF.

This clone occurred once. V is TRBV5-6 and J is TRBJ2-2; perhaps TRBD2 as D (5 bases). This CDR3 spans 16 amino acids. The V end was cut by 4 bases, the J end by 3 bases, with 16 bases between. CDR1 and CDR2 from the germline V gene are SGHDT and YYEEEE. The DNA of the CDR3 is TGTGCCAGCAGCCTGGACGTGGGAGAGCACACCGGGGAGCTGTTTTTT. It is translated as CASSLDVGEHTGELFF.

This chain links TRBV6-5 with TRBJ2-7; no reliable D call. This CDR3 spans 15 amino acids. V was pared by 6 bases and J by 3 bases, with 18 bases between. Germline assignment: CDR1 MNHEY and CDR2 SVGAGI. CDR3 amino acids: CASSHLETVNYEQYF. CDR3 coding DNA: TGTGCCAGCAGCCACTTAGAAACAGTGAACTACGAGCAGTACTTC.

The CDR3 region is CASSTGTEANYGYTF. The CDR3 DNA reads TGTGCCAGTAGTACCGGGACAGAAGCTAACTATGGCTACACCTTC. The chain recombines TRBV19 with TRBJ1-2, with 7 bases fitting TRBD1. Germline-derived CDR1 and CDR2 are LNHDA and SQIVND (reference sequence). CDR3 length equals 15 residues. The trim removed 4 bases at V and 0 bases at J, leaving 5 bases unmatched.

On this clone: At one of its ends the junction is not consistent with the germline gene, which may arise from a read error. This chain joins TRBV7-7 and TRBJ1-3, with 9 bases aligning to TRBD1. There are 15 residues in the CDR3. Germline loops: CDR1 SSHAT, CDR2 FNYEAQ (reference sequence). The CDR3 nucleotides are TGTGCTAGCAGTCCCAACAGGGGGCATCGAAACACCATATATTTT. This gives the protein CASSPNRGHRNTIYF.

The V gene is TRBV25-1, the J gene TRBJ1-1, with 9 bases aligning to TRBD1. Germline CDR1 and CDR2: MGHDK and SYGVNS. The V segment lost 4 bases and the J segment 3 bases; nucleotides outside the gene matches: 12. The CDR3 totals 17 residues. This CDR3 reads CASSVGQGKFRHTEAFF. In DNA, the CDR3 is TGTGCCAGCAGTGTGGGACAGGGAAAGTTTAGGCACACTGAAGCTTTCTTT.

The chain links TRBV27 to TRBJ2-1; a weak D match, TRBD2 (5 bases). Germline assignment: CDR1 MNHEY and CDR2 SMNVEV (reference sequence). V was trimmed by 3 bases and J by 4 bases, leaving 19 bases between them. CDR3 length equals 17 residues. This chain's CDR3 is CASSLVLGSEIYNEQFF. CDR3 nucleotides: TGTGCCAGCAGTTTGGTACTAGGGAGCGAGATTTACAATGAGCAGTTCTTC.

Of note for this clone: The junction and the germline gene differ at one end; a read error may be behind it. The chain joins TRBV5-1 to TRBJ1-1; possible D gene TRBD1, 6 bases. This CDR3 comprises 13 residues. Germline CDR1 reads SGHRS; CDR2 reads YFSETQ. CDR3 sequence (DNA): TGCGCCAGCAGCTTTACAGGGAACTCTGAAGCTTTCTTT. Translating gives CASSFTGNSEAFF.

The J gene is TRBJ1-2, the V gene TRBV6-5, with 9 bases fitting TRBD1. The CDR3 has 13 residues. Per germline, CDR1 MNHEY and CDR2 SVGAGI. The V gene end was trimmed by 5 bases and the J gene end by 6 bases; junction bases not matched to a gene: 4. CDR3 sequence: CASSRQGENGYTF. For the CDR3, the DNA is TGTGCCAGCAGTAGACAGGGGGAGAATGGCTACACCTTC.

The V gene is TRBV9, the J gene TRBJ2-3, with 11 bases aligning to TRBD2. Germline-derived CDR1 and CDR2 are SGDLS and YYNGEE. This CDR3 has 15 residues. J gave up 2 bases and V 7 bases, and 6 bases lay outside the gene matches. CDR3 loop: CASGLAGGHTDTQYF. The CDR3 DNA reads TGTGCCAGCGGGCTAGCGGGAGGTCACACAGATACGCAGTATTTT. The whole variable domain, remainder taken from reference TRBV9 and TRBJ2-3, is DSGVTQTPKHLITATGQRVTLRCSPRSGDLSVYWYQQSLDQGLQFLIQYYNGEERAKGNILERFSAQQFPDLHSELNLSSLELGDSALYFCASGLAGGHTDTQYFGPGTRLTVL.

The chain combines TRBV5-1 with TRBJ1-4, with D perhaps matching TRBD1 (6 bases). The CDR3 has 15 amino acids. Per germline, CDR1 SGHRS and CDR2 YFSETQ. Deletions cut 2 bases from V and 5 bases from J, with 13 bases between. The CDR3 DNA sequence: TGCGCCAGCAGCTTAACAGGGAGCCCCAATGAAAAACTGTTTTTT. Protein sequence: CASSLTGSPNEKLFF.

V is TRBV5-1 and J is TRBJ2-3; D may be TRBD1 (6 bases). The V gene lost 1 base and the J gene lost 5 bases, with 8 bases spanning the gap. The germline gives CDR1 SGHRS, CDR2 YFSETQ. The CDR3 runs 13 residues. The CDR3 DNA is TGCGCCAGCAGCTTGACAGGGATAGATACGCAGTATTTT. This codes for CASSLTGIDTQYF.

The chain carries TRBV28 and TRBJ1-2; D uncertain. Trimming took 7 bases from V and 8 from J, leaving 23 bases between them. The germline gives CDR1 MDHEN, CDR2 SYDVKM. The CDR3 contains 15 residues. CDR3 residues: CASNSPGLNEGGYTF. The CDR3 DNA reads TGTGCCAGCAACTCGCCGGGCCTCAACGAGGGCGGCTACACCTTC.

The chain is built from TRBV11-1 and TRBJ1-1, with D possibly TRBD1 on 6 matching bases. The CDR3 runs 13 residues. V shed 2 bases and J shed 4 bases, with 8 bases lying between them. Germline V gene sequence: CDR1 SGHAT, CDR2 FQDESV (reference sequence). The CDR3 DNA reads TGTGCCAGCAGCTTACAGGGGACCACTGAAGCTTTCTTT. This sequence encodes CASSLQGTTEAFF.

The rearrangement uses TRBV4-1 and TRBJ1-5; D possibly corresponds to TRBD1 (6 bases). Germline V gene data show CDR1 as MGHRA and CDR2 as YSYEKL. The CDR3 length is 20 residues. Trimming pared 4 bases from V and 4 bases from J, leaving 29 bases between. The CDR3 nucleotides are TGCGCCAGCAGCCCAAGTCGGTCGAACCGGGACAAATGGCGGAATCAGCCCCAGCATTTT. This sequence encodes CASSPSRSNRDKWRNQPQHF.

This sequence joins TRBV6-6 and TRBJ2-6; D gene uncertain. Germline lookup yields CDR1 MNHNY and CDR2 SVGAGI (reference sequence). The V end lost 10 bases, the J end lost 3 bases, and 10 bases lay between the germline ends. The CDR3 loop spans 13 amino acids. CDR3 bases: TGTGCCACCCTCTCAGGTGGGGCCAACGTCCTGACTTTC. It is translated as CATLSGGANVLTF.

The genes are TRBV5-1 and TRBJ1-3; no reliable D call. The CDR3 spans 16 residues. V lost 4 bases, J lost 4 bases, and 18 bases lay in between. CDR1 and CDR2 (germline): SGHRS, YFSETQ. The CDR3 loop reads CASSASGGNGGNTIYF. As DNA, the CDR3 is TGCGCCAGCAGCGCCTCGGGCGGGAATGGAGGAAACACCATATATTTT.

The J gene is TRBJ2-3, the V gene TRBV7-8; the match to TRBD2 covers 9 bases. This CDR3 has 17 residues. V trimming: 1 base; J trimming: 0 bases; junction bases outside the gene matches: 5. Germline CDR1 and CDR2: SGHVS and FQNEAQ. CDR3 sequence: CASSLGALAGSTDTQYF. CDR3 nucleotides: TGTGCCAGCAGCTTAGGGGCCCTAGCGGGAAGCACAGATACGCAGTATTTT.

Notes on this clone: An end of the junction does not agree with germline; a read error may underlie this. The rearrangement joins TRBV6-1 to TRBJ2-1, with D possibly TRBD2 on 6 matching bases. The CDR3 totals 15 residues. Germline V CDR1 and CDR2: MNHNS, SASEGT. The DNA for the CDR3 is TGTGCCAGCAGTCAAGCGGGCAGCTCCTACAATGAGCAGTTCTTC. This codes for CASSQAGSSYNEQFF.

This chain connects TRBV3-1 (or the pseudogene TRBV3-2) to TRBJ1-1; 9 bases are shared with TRBD1. After removal of 3 bases from V and 4 bases from J, the junction contained 9 bases not matched to a gene. The CDR3 runs 16 residues. Looked up from germline, CDR1 is LGHDT and CDR2 is YNNKEL (reference sequence). This CDR3 reads CASSHGTGSLGTEAFF. The CDR3 coding sequence is TGTGCCAGCAGCCATGGGACAGGGAGTTTGGGCACTGAAGCTTTCTTT.

The chain recombines TRBV30 with TRBJ1-5; D not resolved. The V end lost 2 bases, the J end lost 5 bases, and 16 bases lay between the germline ends. Germline CDR1 and CDR2: GTSNPN and SVGIG (reference sequence). The CDR3 length is 15 residues. The CDR3 reads CAWSKAAAGDQPQHF. The CDR3 DNA reads TGTGCCTGGAGTAAAGCGGCAGCAGGAGATCAGCCCCAGCATTTT.

In its sample, this clone was seen once. The gene calls are TRBV4-1 and TRBJ1-4; D unresolved. The germline gives CDR1 MGHRA, CDR2 YSYEKL. V was clipped by 0 bases and J by 10 bases, with 12 bases between them. The CDR3 spans 14 residues. The CDR3 reads CASSQDVDGVKLFF. The CDR3 nucleotides are TGCGCCAGCAGCCAAGATGTGGACGGGGTAAAACTGTTTTTT.

The chain couples TRBV9 to TRBJ2-3; TRBD2 matches at 12 bases. The CDR3 has 15 amino acids. V was pared by 4 bases and J by 6 bases, with 6 bases of the junction left unmatched. From germline, CDR1 is SGDLS and CDR2 YYNGEE. The CDR3 sequence: CASSRTSGVGDTQYF. CDR3 nucleotide sequence: TGTGCCAGCAGCCGGACTAGCGGGGTGGGGGATACGCAGTATTTT.

The chain carries TRBV23-1 and TRBJ1-3, with D possibly matching TRBD1 (6 bases). TRBV23-1 is assigned to the ORF class and has an uncertain function. CDR3 size: 16 residues. Trimming left V 1 base short and J 2 bases short, with 12 bases between. DNA for the CDR3: TGCGCCAGCAGTCAATTAACAGGGAACCCTGGAAACACCATATATTTT. Translating gives CASSQLTGNPGNTIYF.